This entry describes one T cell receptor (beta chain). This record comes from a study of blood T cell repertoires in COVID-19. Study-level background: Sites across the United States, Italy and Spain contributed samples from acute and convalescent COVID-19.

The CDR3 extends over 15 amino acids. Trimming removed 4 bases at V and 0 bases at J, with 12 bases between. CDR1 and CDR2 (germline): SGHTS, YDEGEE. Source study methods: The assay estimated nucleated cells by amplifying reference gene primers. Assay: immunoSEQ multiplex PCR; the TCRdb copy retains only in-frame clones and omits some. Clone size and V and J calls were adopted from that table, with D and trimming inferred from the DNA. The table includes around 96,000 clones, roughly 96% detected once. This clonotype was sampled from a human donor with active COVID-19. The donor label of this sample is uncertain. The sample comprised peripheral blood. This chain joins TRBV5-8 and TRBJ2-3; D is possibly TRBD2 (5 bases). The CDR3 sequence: CASSRGQTSTDTQYF. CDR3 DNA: TGTGCCAGCAGCCGAGGGCAGACTAGCACAGATACGCAGTATTTT.